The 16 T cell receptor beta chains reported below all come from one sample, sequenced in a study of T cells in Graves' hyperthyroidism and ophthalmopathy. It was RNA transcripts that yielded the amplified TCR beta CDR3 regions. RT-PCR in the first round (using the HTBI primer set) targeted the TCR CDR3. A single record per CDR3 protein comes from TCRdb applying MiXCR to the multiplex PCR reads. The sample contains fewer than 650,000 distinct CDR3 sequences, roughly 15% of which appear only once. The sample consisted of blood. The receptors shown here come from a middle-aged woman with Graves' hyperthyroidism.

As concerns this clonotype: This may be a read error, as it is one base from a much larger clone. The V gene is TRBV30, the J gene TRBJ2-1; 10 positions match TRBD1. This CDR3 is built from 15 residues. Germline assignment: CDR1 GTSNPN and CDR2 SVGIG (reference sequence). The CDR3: CAWKLRDRGYNGQFF. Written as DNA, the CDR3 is TGTGCCTGGAAACTTAGGGACAGGGGCTACAATGGGCAGTTCTTC.

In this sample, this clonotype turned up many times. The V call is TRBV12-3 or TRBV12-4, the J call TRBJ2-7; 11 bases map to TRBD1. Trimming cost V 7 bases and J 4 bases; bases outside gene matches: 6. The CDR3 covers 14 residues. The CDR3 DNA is TGTGCCAGCACCCCGGGACAGGGGGAATACGAGCAGTACTTC. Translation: CASTPGQGEYEQYF.

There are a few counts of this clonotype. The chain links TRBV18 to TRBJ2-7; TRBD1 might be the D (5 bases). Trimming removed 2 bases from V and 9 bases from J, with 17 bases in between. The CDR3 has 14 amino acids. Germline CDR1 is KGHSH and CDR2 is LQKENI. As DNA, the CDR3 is TGTGCCAGCTCACCAGGAACAGGTTCTGAGGCGCAGTACTTC. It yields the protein CASSPGTGSEAQYF.

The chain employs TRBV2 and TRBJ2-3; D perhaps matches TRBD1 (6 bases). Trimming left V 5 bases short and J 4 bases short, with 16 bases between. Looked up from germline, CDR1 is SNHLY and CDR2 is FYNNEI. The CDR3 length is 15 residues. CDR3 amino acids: CASSHQGGRADTQYF. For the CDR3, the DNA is TGTGCCAGCAGTCATCAAGGGGGTAGGGCAGATACGCAGTATTTT.

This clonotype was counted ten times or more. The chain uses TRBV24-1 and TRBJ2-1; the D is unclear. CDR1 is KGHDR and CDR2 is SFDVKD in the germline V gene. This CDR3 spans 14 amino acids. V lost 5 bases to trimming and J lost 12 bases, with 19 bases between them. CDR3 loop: CATSGPKVPTRQFF. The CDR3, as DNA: TGTGCCACCAGTGGACCTAAGGTTCCAACCCGGCAGTTCTTC.

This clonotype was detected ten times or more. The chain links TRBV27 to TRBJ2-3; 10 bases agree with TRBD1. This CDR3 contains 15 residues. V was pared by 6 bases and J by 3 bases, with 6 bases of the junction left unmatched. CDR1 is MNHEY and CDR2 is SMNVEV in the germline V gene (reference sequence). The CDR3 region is CASRPRQGATDTQYF. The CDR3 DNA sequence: TGTGCCAGCAGGCCAAGACAGGGGGCAACAGATACGCAGTATTTT.

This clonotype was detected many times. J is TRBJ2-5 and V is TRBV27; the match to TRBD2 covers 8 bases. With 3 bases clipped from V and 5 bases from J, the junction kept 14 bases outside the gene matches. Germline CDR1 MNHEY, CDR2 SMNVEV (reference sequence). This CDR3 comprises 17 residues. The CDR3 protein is CASSFGAASGRYETQYF. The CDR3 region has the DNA TGTGCCAGCAGTTTTGGGGCGGCTAGCGGGCGGTACGAGACCCAGTACTTC.

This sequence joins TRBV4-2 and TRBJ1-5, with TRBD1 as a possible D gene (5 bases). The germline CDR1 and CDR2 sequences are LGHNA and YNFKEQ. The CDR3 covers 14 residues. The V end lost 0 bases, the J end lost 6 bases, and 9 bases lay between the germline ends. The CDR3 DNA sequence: TGTGCCAGCAGCCAAGACGGGGGATCTCAGCCCCAGCATTTT. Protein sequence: CASSQDGGSQPQHF.

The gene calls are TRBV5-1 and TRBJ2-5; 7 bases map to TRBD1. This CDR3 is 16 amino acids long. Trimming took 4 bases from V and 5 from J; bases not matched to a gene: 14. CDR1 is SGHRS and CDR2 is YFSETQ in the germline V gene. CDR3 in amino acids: CASSNRQGFSGETQYF. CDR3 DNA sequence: TGCGCCAGCAGCAACCGACAGGGCTTTTCAGGGGAGACCCAGTACTTC.

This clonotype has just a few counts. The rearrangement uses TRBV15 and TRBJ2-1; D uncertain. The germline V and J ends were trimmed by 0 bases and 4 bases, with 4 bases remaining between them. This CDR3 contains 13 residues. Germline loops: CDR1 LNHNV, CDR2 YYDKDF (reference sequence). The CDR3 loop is CATSRELYNEQFF. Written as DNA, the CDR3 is TGTGCCACCAGCAGAGAGCTATACAATGAGCAGTTCTTC. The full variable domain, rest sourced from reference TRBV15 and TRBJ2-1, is DAMVIQNPRYQVTQFGKPVTLSCSQTLNHNVMYWYQQKSSQAPKLLFHYYDKDFNNEADTPDNFQSRRPNTSFCFLDIRSPGLGDTAMYLCATSRELYNEQFFGPGTRLTVL.

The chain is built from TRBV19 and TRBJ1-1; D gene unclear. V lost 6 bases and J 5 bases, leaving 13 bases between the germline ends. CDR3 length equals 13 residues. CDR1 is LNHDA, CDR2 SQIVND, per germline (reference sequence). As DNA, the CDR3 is TGTGCCAGTAGCTTACAGATGAGGACTGAAGCTTTCTTT. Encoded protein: CASSLQMRTEAFF.

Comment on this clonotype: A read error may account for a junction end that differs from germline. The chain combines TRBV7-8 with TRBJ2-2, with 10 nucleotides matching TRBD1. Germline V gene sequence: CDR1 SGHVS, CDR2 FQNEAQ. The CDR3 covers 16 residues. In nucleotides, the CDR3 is TGTGCCGGCAGCCCCCGGACAGGGGGGAACACCGGGGAGCTGTTTTTT. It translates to CAGSPRTGGNTGELFF.

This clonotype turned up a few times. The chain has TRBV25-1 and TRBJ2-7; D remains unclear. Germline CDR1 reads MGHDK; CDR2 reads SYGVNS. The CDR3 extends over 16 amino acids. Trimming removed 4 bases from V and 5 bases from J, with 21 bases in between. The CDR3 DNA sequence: TGTGCCAGCAGTGGGGGTAGCCCCTTAGGCAAAGACGAGCAGTACTTC. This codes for CASSGGSPLGKDEQYF.

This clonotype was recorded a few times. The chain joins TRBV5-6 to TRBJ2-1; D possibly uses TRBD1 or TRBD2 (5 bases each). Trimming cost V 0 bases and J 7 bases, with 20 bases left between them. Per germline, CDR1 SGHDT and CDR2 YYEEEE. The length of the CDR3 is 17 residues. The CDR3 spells CASSLVIGAGTYNEQFF. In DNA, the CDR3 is TGTGCCAGCAGCTTGGTAATCGGGGCAGGGACGTATAATGAGCAGTTCTTC.

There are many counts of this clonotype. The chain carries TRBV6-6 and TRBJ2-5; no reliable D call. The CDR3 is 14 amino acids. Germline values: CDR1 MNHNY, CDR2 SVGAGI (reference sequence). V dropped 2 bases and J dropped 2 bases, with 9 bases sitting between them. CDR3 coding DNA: TGTGCCAGCAGTTACGGTACACTGCAAGAGACCCAGTACTTC. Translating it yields CASSYGTLQETQYF.

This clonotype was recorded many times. CDR3 DNA sequence: TGTGCCAGCAGTTCCGGGGGCGGCTATGGCTACACCTTC. Protein sequence: CASSSGGGYGYTF. The chain recombines TRBV12-3 or TRBV12-4 with TRBJ1-2; weak D call: TRBD1 (6 bases). The CDR3 loop spans 13 amino acids. Trimming stripped 4 bases from V and 4 bases from J, with 10 bases between.